This entry is about one T cell receptor (beta chain). The clone's antigen remains unknown. No qualities accompany the bases; no much larger clone lies one base away. This entry is derived from a study of vaccination and CD4 T cells after COVID-19 (dated by TCRdb to the early 2020s). Notes on the research overall: The convalescent cohort comprised six males and four females, including two Hispanic individuals, seven Caucasians, two Asians and one multiracial person. Two doses of either the Pfizer-BioNTech BNT162b2 vaccine (n=8) or the Moderna mRNA-1273 vaccine (n=2) were administered to participants. Post-COVID blood samples were collected from convalescent patients a median of around 100 days after diagnosis, with a range of about 30 to 170 days. The time from the second vaccine dose to post-vaccine blood sampling had a median of roughly 70 days and ranged from about 14 to 250 days. Overlapping spike peptide pools from SARS-CoV-2 and from the common cold coronaviruses HCoV-NL63, HCoV-OC43 and HCoV-229E were used as culture stimuli. Control cultures used a CEFX viral epitope pool as positive control, an HIV-1 Nef peptide pool as negative control, or no peptide. In roughly eleven COVID-19 convalescent patients and a handful of infection-naive healthy vaccine recipients, the spike-specific CD4+ TCR repertoire before mRNA vaccination was compared with the repertoire after mRNA vaccination. In an earlier paper using these donors, memory CD4+ T cell crossreactivity between SARS-CoV-2 and common cold coronavirus spike proteins was assessed at the TCR clonotype level. Results and caveats for the whole study, not just this receptor: Among convalescent patients, a median about 87% of the SARS-CoV-2-reactive clones seen after vaccination appeared only after vaccination, which suggests priming specific to the vaccine. Only a relatively small number of convalescent patients were included in the study, and early timepoints following natural infection were not analyzed. The median number of SARS-CoV-2-reactive clonotypes rose from around 22 after infection to 30 to 45 after vaccination, but the change was not significant. Of the vaccine-specific clones in convalescent patients, 304 of 307, or nearly all, reacted only to SARS-CoV-2 spike and did not cross-react with common cold coronaviruses.

Library generation was performed with PCR. DNA from cultured CD4+ T cells was subjected to TCR sequencing with the Oncomine TCR Beta short-read assay at the Johns Hopkins FTIC core. Genomic DNA was extracted from the cultured CD4+ T cells with the QIAamp micro DNA kit. Oncomine TCR Beta libraries from cultured CD4+ T cells were pooled using unique dual indexes and sequenced on an Illumina iSeq 100. Per the original workflow: Non-productive sequences were removed, and CDR3s that did not start with C, did not end with F or W, or were shorter than 7 amino acids were discarded. The MANAFEST web application identified antigen-specific clonotypes by comparing peptide-stimulated wells against reference wells and other culture wells. To be called positive, a clone needed an FDR below 0.05, an odds ratio above 5, and a productive frequency above 0.1% in at least two of three replicate wells. Clonotypes that were significantly expanded in both SARS-CoV-2 spike wells and at least one common cold coronavirus spike condition were defined as cross-reactive. Similarity between CDR3 sequences was evaluated in R version 3.6.1 using Levenshtein distances (stringdist) and unrooted phylogenetic trees (ape). TCRdb reprocessing: public reads trimmed at Q25 with fastp, clones called with MiXCR, in-frame beta chains kept. Rows with one shared CDR3 protein collapse into an entry with the most common genes and DNA. The V and J calls were determined by TCRdb, not by the authors. The sample profile shows thousands of distinct CDR3 sequences; 30% to 45% of them were found once. Of the sample, 13% is held by the ten largest clones.

The CDR3 has 14 amino acids, counting the end cysteine and phenylalanine. Solely the CDR3 DNA is kept, with 42 bases framed from the first base. The germline V gene (reference sequence) specifies MNHEY as CDR1 and SMNVEV as CDR2. Trimming takes 7 bases from V and 2 bases from J, and the germline ends sit 15 bases apart. The treatment or condition label, read with the paper, signifies: roughly 10-day PBMC culture with coronavirus spike peptide pools or control peptides (ViraFEST assay). CD4+ T cells from unexposed donors were collected before the COVID-19 pandemic (2011-2018). The study used the ViraFEST assay, which expanded antigen-specific T cells with peptide pools and then identified expanded clonotypes by TCR sequencing. Each well held two million PBMCs cultured with roughly 10 ug/ml peptide pools in IMDM containing roughly 5% human AB serum and roughly 9.3 IU/ml IL-2. Half of the culture medium was replaced with fresh IL-2-containing medium on days 3 and 7. After about 10 days of culture, CD4+ T cells were isolated by negative selection using the EasySep CD4+ T cell isolation kit. As cell numbers permitted, CD4+ T cells from unexposed donors were tested for reactivity to SARS-CoV-2 S and N and to four common cold coronavirus spike pools. PBMCs were separated from whole blood using Ficoll-Paque Plus gradient centrifugation and then either used fresh or cryopreserved at -140C. In general, triplicate wells were set up for every culture condition. Leukapheresis product for the unexposed donors was purchased commercially.

Sequencing was carried out using CD4+ T cells from blood, cultured in vitro. The chain joins TRBV27 to TRBJ2-7; TRBD2 could be the D gene, as 6 bases match. This receptor was taken from a human donor in good health. The CDR3 protein sequence reads: CASTSAGPAYEQYF. The nucleotide sequence is TGTGCCAGCACCTCGGCGGGACCGGCCTACGAGCAGTACTTC.